This TCR beta chain was documented in a study of radiotherapy plus CTLA-4 blockade in lung cancer. Treatment of patients with chemo-refractory metastatic non-small-cell lung cancer consisted of focal radiation plus CTLA-4 blockade with ipilimumab. Whole-study results and caveats: How blood T cell clones changed early, along with interferon-beta, reportedly forecast response best.

Here immunoSEQ multiplex PCR was the method, and the copy in TCRdb shows in-frame clones only, minus some. The sample includes some 51,000 clones, 65% to 80% of them seen just once. This CDR3 contains 12 residues. V dropped 0 bases and J dropped 5 bases, with 6 bases sitting between them. Germline lookup yields CDR1 SGHRS and CDR2 YFSETQ. This clone is a singleton in its sample. Its specificity is unknown. The V and J genes are TRBV5-1 and TRBJ2-7; D call uncertain. This receptor was obtained from a human donor with non-small cell lung cancer whose response to radiotherapy plus ipilimumab could not be evaluated. This specimen was peripheral blood, taken from a patient treated with radiotherapy plus ipilimumab. The CDR3 nucleotides are TGCGCCAGCAGCTTGGACGCGAACGAGCAGTACTTC. Amino acid sequence: CASSLDANEQYF.